A selection of T cell receptor beta chains follows, all from one sample in a study of cytomegalovirus exposure and HLA in healthy donors. TCRdb's copy holds only in-frame clones and misses some; the assay was immunoSEQ multiplex PCR. The sample consists of tens of thousands of clones, about 70% of them appearing once. The sample consisted of PBMCs. These receptors all come from a woman aged 45-65 years in good health and CMV-seropositive. CDR3s include the opening cysteine and the closing phenylalanine or tryptophan. Clone size appears in some rows only: once, few, many, or a class for an expanded clone.

TRBV7-9,.,TRBJ1-4,CASSLDQGANEKLFF
TRBV27,few,TRBJ2-7,CASSLSKAAGANPEQYF
TRBV21-1,.,TRBJ2-7,CASSPPGRGTGSSYEQYF
TRBV28,.,TRBJ2-7,CASSPGTSVSYEQYF
TRBV30,.,TRBJ2-7,CAWSRRGYEQYF
TRBV5-1,.,TRBJ1-4,CASSPGQGNEKLFF
TRBV2,.,TRBJ2-1,CASRGTGLAGVYDEQFF
TRBV6-1,.,TRBJ2-7,CASSAQAYEQYF
TRBV19,.,TRBJ1-1,CASRGQVRTEAFF
TRBV10-3,many,TRBJ2-7,CAYRTENSYEQYF
TRBV7-9,.,TRBJ1-1,CASSLRGAGGTEAFF
TRBV21-1,.,TRBJ2-3,CASSHCPTDTQYF
TRBV11-2,.,TRBJ2-3,CASSLNGRGTQYF
TRBV6-1,.,TRBJ1-5,CASSEGPGWGQPQHF
TRBV2,once,TRBJ2-5,CASSRTRVQETQYF
TRBV28,.,TRBJ2-1,CASSVRGRRNEQFF
TRBV15,.,TRBJ2-7,CATSRDDVGRLHEQYF
TRBV10-2,few,TRBJ1-4,CASSNGVGEKLFF
TRBV9,.,TRBJ2-2,CASSVGTEDTGELFF
TRBV10-3,.,TRBJ1-1,CAIIRGQGDTEAFF
TRBV6-1,few,TRBJ1-1,CASSGFGEGTEAFF
TRBV29-1,once,TRBJ2-7,CSVWTGAYEQYF
TRBV5-4,.,TRBJ2-7,CASSRGLAGGEYEQYF
TRBV10-1,.,TRBJ2-5,CASSGLAGGPQETQYF
TRBV6-1,.,TRBJ1-5,CASDAIEGQPQHF
TRBV19,few,TRBJ2-1,CASKRQGGDEQFF
TRBV19,few,TRBJ2-1,CATTGTGRNEQFF
TRBV9,.,TRBJ2-7,CASSAPVRSGEQYF
TRBV29-1,once,TRBJ1-4,CSVVGALGEKLFF
TRBV5-1,.,TRBJ1-4,CASSPKLRTGGNEKLFF
TRBV11-1,few,TRBJ2-2,CATGYRANTGELFF
TRBV6-5,.,TRBJ1-3,CASSYSQGSGNTIYF
TRBV19,few,TRBJ2-1,CASRDSRGGSYNEQFF
TRBV29-1,.,TRBJ1-4,CSVDRWRQGGEKLFF
TRBV2,few,TRBJ1-4,CASIFATNEKLFF
TRBV19,.,TRBJ2-1,CASSTLPPGTGVYNEQFF
TRBV7-9,once,TRBJ2-1,CASKGQGALSSYNEQFF
TRBV7-9,.,TRBJ1-1,CASSFRHPGGYTEAFF
TRBV9,.,TRBJ2-1,CASSVDGHYNEQFF
TRBV6-4,once,TRBJ2-3,CASSALFTDTQYF
TRBV29-1,.,TRBJ2-1,CSVVGGFHEQFF
TRBV5-6,once,TRBJ1-6,CASSLGQGANSPLHF
TRBV27,.,TRBJ1-5,CASSGGQRHQPQHF
TRBV2,few,TRBJ2-7,CASSTTGMGPYEQYF
TRBV28,.,TRBJ2-7,CASSPGLALRRGEQYF